The 15 T cell receptor beta chains below come from one sample, sequenced in a study of T cell responses to AZD1222 COVID-19 vaccine. Repertoires were generated with immunoSEQ multiplex PCR, while TCRdb's copy carries only in-frame clones and drops some. The sample carries around 150,000 clones, around 85% recorded once. The starting material was peripheral blood, obtained 28 days after the second dose of the MenACWY control vaccine. These receptors were collected from an adult who received the MenACWY meningococcal vaccine as a control.

This rearrangement joins TRBV28 to TRBJ2-7; TRBD1 aligns across 9 bases. V shed 5 bases and J 3 bases; nucleotides not matched to a gene: 8. CDR3 length: 15 residues. Germline V gene sequence: CDR1 MDHEN, CDR2 SYDVKM. CDR3: CASSPTGGPLYEQYV. CDR3 DNA sequence: TGTGCCAGCAGTCCAACAGGGGGCCCGCTCTACGAGCAGTACGTC.

The chain employs TRBV5-5 and TRBJ2-7; 8 bases line up with TRBD1. Germline assignment: CDR1 SGHKS and CDR2 YYEKEE (reference sequence). The CDR3 is 14 amino acids. V gave up 4 bases and J gave up 3 bases; unmatched junction bases: 6. As DNA, the CDR3 is TGTGCCAGCAGCCTGACAGGGGCAGGCTACGAGCAGTACGTC. It specifies CASSLTGAGYEQYV.

The chain combines TRBV6-5 with TRBJ1-2; a possible D gene is TRBD1 (5 bases). Germline CDR1 is MNHEY and CDR2 is SVGAGI. V dropped 6 bases and J dropped 8 bases, with 16 bases sitting between them. The CDR3 covers 13 residues. The CDR3 nucleotides read TGTGCCAGCAGGGCCCTCGGGGGTTGGGGCTACACCTTC. Translated, it gives CASRALGGWGYTF.

This chain links TRBV2 with TRBJ1-1; the D gene is possibly TRBD1 (6 bases). CDR3 length equals 14 residues. Trimming removed 5 bases from V and 6 bases from J, with 16 bases in between. Per germline, CDR1 SNHLY and CDR2 FYNNEI. The CDR3 spells CASSLQVGGPEAFF. The CDR3 DNA sequence: TGTGCCAGCAGTTTACAGGTGGGGGGCCCTGAAGCTTTCTTT.

This chain joins TRBV9 and TRBJ2-1; 9 bases line up with TRBD2. V lost 3 bases and J lost 9; bases outside the gene matches: 10. Germline V gives CDR1 SGDLS, CDR2 YYNGEE. The CDR3 spans 15 residues. The DNA for the CDR3 is TGTGCCAGCAGCGCCATAGCGGGAGCCGGTGGTGAGCAGTTCTTC. It translates to CASSAIAGAGGEQFF.

The rearrangement uses TRBV5-1 and TRBJ1-3; 7 nucleotides agree with TRBD1. V shed 4 bases, J shed 0 bases, and the junction held 7 bases outside the gene matches. Germline lookup yields CDR1 SGHRS and CDR2 YFSETQ. The CDR3 has 16 amino acids. The CDR3 coding sequence is TGCGCCAGCAGCCGGGGGGACAGCAGCTCTGGAAACACCATATATTTT. Translating gives CASSRGDSSSGNTIYF.

The J gene is TRBJ1-2, the V gene TRBV25-1, with TRBD1 matching 10 bases. Germline CDR1 reads MGHDK; CDR2 reads SYGVNS. The CDR3 loop spans 16 amino acids. V dropped 3 bases and J dropped 6; count of bases not matched to a gene: 10. This CDR3 is CASSDPARTGGDGYTF. The CDR3, as DNA: TGTGCCAGCAGTGACCCAGCCCGGACAGGGGGAGATGGCTACACCTTC.

CDR3 bases: TGTGCCAGCAGCTTAGACCCCGGCCCGTTCTCTGGAAACACCATATATTTT. Its protein product is CASSLDPGPFSGNTIYF. V and J are TRBV11-2 and TRBJ1-3; D uncertain. The CDR3 covers 17 residues. The ends were cut back, 0 bases at V and 0 bases at J, with 12 bases in the middle. Germline loops: CDR1 SGHAT, CDR2 FQNNGV.

The chain carries TRBV6-6 and TRBJ1-6; D ambiguous. The V end lost 6 bases, the J end lost 4 bases, and 10 bases lay between the germline ends. Germline V CDR1 and CDR2: MNHNY, SVGAGI (reference sequence). The CDR3 runs to 14 residues. The CDR3 is CASSPAGYNSPLHF. The CDR3, as DNA: TGTGCCAGCAGCCCCGCCGGTTATAATTCACCCCTCCACTTT.

The V gene is TRBV6-1, the J gene TRBJ2-2; 12 bases are a match to TRBD2. CDR3 length: 18 residues. Germline loops: CDR1 MNHNS, CDR2 SASEGT. The trim removed 0 bases at V and 5 bases at J, leaving 7 bases unmatched. The CDR3 region has the DNA TGTGCCAGCAGTGAAGCCCCGGGGCTAGCGGGGGGGACCGGGGAGCTGTTTTTT. As protein: CASSEAPGLAGGTGELFF.

This sequence joins TRBV24-1 and TRBJ2-3; TRBD1 or TRBD2 may be the D gene (5 bases each). Germline loops: CDR1 KGHDR, CDR2 SFDVKD. This CDR3 is 13 amino acids long. V was shortened by 9 bases and J by 4 bases, with 13 bases between the two germline ends. CDR3 nucleotide sequence: TGTGCCACCGAGGGGTTCTCGGCAGATACGCAGTATTTT. Amino acids: CATEGFSADTQYF.

The genes are TRBV6-2 or TRBV6-3 and TRBJ1-6; 8 bases agree with TRBD1. CDR1 and CDR2 (germline): MNHEY, SVGEGT. Trimming at V came to 4 bases and at J to 7 bases, leaving 3 bases not matched to a gene. The CDR3 is 14 residues long. CDR3 sequence reads: CASSSWTGNSPLHF. DNA for the CDR3: TGTGCCAGCAGTTCCTGGACAGGGAATTCACCCCTCCACTTT.

The chain uses TRBV5-4 and TRBJ1-1; tentatively, D is TRBD1 (5 bases). Between the trimmed V and J ends, which lost 0 bases and 10 bases, there was a span of 13 bases. The CDR3 length is 13 residues. Germline V gives CDR1 SGHNT, CDR2 YYREEE (reference sequence). The CDR3 protein is CASSLAGMRGAFF. Written as DNA, the CDR3 is TGTGCCAGCAGCTTGGCCGGTATGAGGGGAGCTTTCTTT.

The chain uses TRBV7-9 and TRBJ1-5; no firm D call. Between the trimmed V and J ends, which lost 5 bases and 9 bases, there was a span of 14 bases. Germline CDR1 is SEHNR and CDR2 is FQNEAQ (reference sequence). This CDR3 spans 13 amino acids. CDR3 sequence: CASSPRPLTPQHF. CDR3 in DNA: TGTGCCAGCAGCCCCCGACCCTTAACGCCCCAGCATTTT.

This chain uses TRBV24-1 with TRBJ1-2, with TRBD1 matching over 8 bases. In germline, CDR1 is KGHDR, CDR2 SFDVKD. V lost 3 bases to trimming and J lost 7 bases; unmatched junction nucleotides: 12. This CDR3 is built from 16 residues. CDR3 amino acids: CATSDAAQGARGGYTF. Here the CDR3 DNA reads TGTGCCACCAGTGATGCGGCGCAGGGGGCGCGAGGTGGCTACACCTTC.